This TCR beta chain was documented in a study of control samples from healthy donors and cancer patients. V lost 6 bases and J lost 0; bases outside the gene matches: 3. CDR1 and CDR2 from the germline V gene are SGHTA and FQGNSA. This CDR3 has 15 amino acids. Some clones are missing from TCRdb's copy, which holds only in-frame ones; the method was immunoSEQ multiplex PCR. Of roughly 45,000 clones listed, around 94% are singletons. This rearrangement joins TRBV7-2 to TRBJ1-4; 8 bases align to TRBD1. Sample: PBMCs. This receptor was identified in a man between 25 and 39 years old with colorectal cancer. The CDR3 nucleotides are TGTGCCAGCAGTCGACAGGGGCCAACTAATGAAAAACTGTTTTTT. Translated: CASSRQGPTNEKLFF.